This is a list of T cell receptor beta chains from one sample in a study of human T cells and chemical hapten exposure. TCRdb reprocessed the RACE reads via MiXCR and lists one record per CDR3 protein. The table includes around 380,000 distinct CDR3 sequences, about 4.8% detected once. The specimen comprised whole blood, sampled in connection with sensitization to the hapten diphenylcyclopropenone (DPC). The receptors derive from a woman aged 50 to 60 with alopecia areata. Some clones in this sample may be carry-over from other donors' samples. CDR3s include the opening cysteine and the closing phenylalanine or tryptophan. D genes are given only for firm matches. Size is omitted from some rows. Given values are once, few, many or a class for expanded clones.

j_gene: TRBJ2-2
v_gene: TRBV28
abundance: .
d_gene: .
CDR3aa: CASSSQTGELFF
CDR3nt: TGTGCCAGCAGTTCTCAGACCGGGGAGCTGTTTTTT

j_gene: TRBJ2-1
v_gene: TRBV10-3
abundance: many
d_gene: .
CDR3aa: CAISDRASYNEQFF
CDR3nt: TGTGCCATCAGTGACAGGGCTTCCTACAATGAGCAGTTCTTC

j_gene: TRBJ2-3
v_gene: TRBV10-3
abundance: many
d_gene: TRBD1
CDR3aa: CAISETRKQGVFTDTQYF
CDR3nt: TGTGCCATCAGTGAGACTAGGAAACAGGGGGTATTCACAGATACGCAGTATTTT

j_gene: TRBJ2-1
v_gene: TRBV3-1
abundance: few
d_gene: .
CDR3aa: CASSLLRTDYNEQFF
CDR3nt: TGTGCCAGCAGCCTCCTGAGGACTGACTACAATGAGCAGTTCTTC

j_gene: TRBJ2-1
v_gene: TRBV20-1
abundance: few
d_gene: .
CDR3aa: CSAAPTGGSEQFF
CDR3nt: TGCAGTGCTGCCCCTACTGGGGGGAGTGAGCAGTTCTTC

j_gene: TRBJ2-1
v_gene: TRBV30
abundance: .
d_gene: .
CDR3aa: CAWSLDGRGYNEQFF
CDR3nt: TGTGCCTGGAGTTTAGACGGAAGGGGGTACAATGAGCAGTTCTTC

j_gene: TRBJ2-1
v_gene: TRBV19
abundance: .
d_gene: .
CDR3aa: CASRNLASEQFF
CDR3nt: TGTGCCAGTAGGAACCTAGCAAGTGAGCAGTTCTTC

j_gene: TRBJ2-1
v_gene: TRBV7-2
abundance: many
d_gene: TRBD2
CDR3aa: CASSLTRTSGRPGEQFF
CDR3nt: TGTGCCAGCAGCTTGACTCGGACTAGCGGGAGGCCTGGTGAGCAGTTCTTC

j_gene: TRBJ2-7
v_gene: TRBV12-3/TRBV12-4
abundance: many
d_gene: .
CDR3aa: CASSSPATGSEQYF
CDR3nt: TGTGCCAGCAGTTCCCCGGCGACCGGAAGCGAGCAGTACTTC

j_gene: TRBJ2-5
v_gene: TRBV6-6
abundance: few
d_gene: .
CDR3aa: CASSYTQETQYF
CDR3nt: TGTGCCAGCAGTTACACCCAAGAGACCCAGTACTTC

j_gene: TRBJ2-1
v_gene: TRBV20-1
abundance: few
d_gene: .
CDR3aa: CSAYTPGPSYNEQFF
CDR3nt: TGCAGTGCTTACACTCCGGGACCCTCCTACAATGAGCAGTTCTTC

j_gene: TRBJ1-1
v_gene: TRBV29-1
abundance: few
d_gene: .
CDR3aa: CSVDSATEAFF
CDR3nt: TGCAGCGTTGACAGCGCCACTGAAGCTTTCTTT

j_gene: TRBJ2-7
v_gene: TRBV7-9
abundance: .
d_gene: TRBD1
CDR3aa: CASSAPGQGYHEQYF
CDR3nt: TGTGCCAGCAGCGCGCCGGGACAGGGTTATCACGAGCAGTACTTC

j_gene: TRBJ2-1
v_gene: TRBV6-2/TRBV6-3
abundance: many
d_gene: TRBD2
CDR3aa: CASIARQAGWHEQFF
CDR3nt: TGTGCCAGCATCGCTCGTCAAGCGGGATGGCATGAGCAGTTCTTC

j_gene: TRBJ2-3
v_gene: TRBV7-2
abundance: few
d_gene: .
CDR3aa: CASSLRGPHTDTQYF
CDR3nt: TGTGCCAGCAGCTTACGGGGCCCTCACACAGATACGCAGTATTTT